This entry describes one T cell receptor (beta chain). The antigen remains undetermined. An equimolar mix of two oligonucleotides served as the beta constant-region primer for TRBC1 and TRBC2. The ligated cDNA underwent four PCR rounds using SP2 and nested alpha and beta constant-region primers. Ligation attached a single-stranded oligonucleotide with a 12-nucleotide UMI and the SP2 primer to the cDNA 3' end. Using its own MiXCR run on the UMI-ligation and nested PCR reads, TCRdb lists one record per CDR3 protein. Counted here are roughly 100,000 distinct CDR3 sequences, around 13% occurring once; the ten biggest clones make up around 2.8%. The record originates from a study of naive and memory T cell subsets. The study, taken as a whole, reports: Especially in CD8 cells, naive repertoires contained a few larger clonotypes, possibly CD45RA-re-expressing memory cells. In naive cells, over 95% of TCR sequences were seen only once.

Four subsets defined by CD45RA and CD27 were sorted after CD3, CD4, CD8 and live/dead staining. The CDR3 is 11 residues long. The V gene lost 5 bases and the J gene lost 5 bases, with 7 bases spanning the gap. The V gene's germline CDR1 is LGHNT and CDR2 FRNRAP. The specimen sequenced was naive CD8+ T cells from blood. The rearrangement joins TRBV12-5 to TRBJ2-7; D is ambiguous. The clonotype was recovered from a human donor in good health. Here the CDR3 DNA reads TGTGCTAGTGGTAACGACAACGAGCAGTACTTC. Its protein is CASGNDNEQYF.